This is a list of T cell receptor beta chains from one sample in a study of shared clonotypes between healthy human individuals. The repertoire was sequenced with immunoSEQ multiplex PCR; TCRdb's copy has only in-frame clones and lacks some. The sample carries 2 million to 2.5 million clones, approximately 94% recorded once. The sequenced material came from naive CD8+ T cells sorted from blood. These receptor sequences come from a man younger than 30 in good health. Each CDR3 is given with its conserved first and last residue. The D gene is left open where the match is weak. The listing skips clone size in some rows; elsewhere it reads once, few, many or a size class.

V gene	clone size	CDR3 length	D gene	J gene	CDR3 protein	CDR3 DNA
TRBV9	-	14	-	TRBJ2-1	CASTLGGRANEQFF	TGTGCCAGCACGTTAGGGGGGAGGGCCAATGAGCAGTTCTTC
TRBV7-3	-	13	-	TRBJ2-7	CASSLSPGNEQYF	TGTGCCAGCAGCTTAAGCCCGGGAAACGAGCAGTACTTC
TRBV5-4	-	14	-	TRBJ1-1	CASSFGGGDTEAFF	TGTGCCAGCAGCTTTGGGGGAGGGGACACTGAAGCTTTCTTT
TRBV5-4	-	13	-	TRBJ1-5	CASSLGSDQPQHF	TGTGCCAGCAGCTTGGGCAGCGATCAGCCCCAGCATTTT
TRBV4-1	once	15	-	TRBJ1-1	CASSQERSLVGEAFF	TGCGCCAGCAGCCAAGAAAGGTCTCTTGTGGGTGAAGCTTTCTTT
TRBV7-8	-	14	-	TRBJ2-1	CASSTGFSYNEQFF	TGTGCCAGCTCCACAGGGTTCTCCTACAATGAGCAGTTCTTC
TRBV4-1	once	17	TRBD1	TRBJ1-2	CASSQDRTGGAGSGYTF	TGCGCCAGCAGCCAAGATCGGACAGGGGGCGCGGGCTCTGGCTACACCTTC
TRBV7-9	-	18	TRBD1	TRBJ2-3	CASSLGGQGQGRTDTQYF	TGTGCCAGCAGCTTAGGGGGACAGGGGCAGGGGCGCACAGATACGCAGTATTTT
TRBV9	-	14	-	TRBJ2-3	CASSVAGDQDTQYF	TGTGCCAGCAGCGTAGCTGGGGATCAAGATACGCAGTATTTT
TRBV19	-	14	-	TRBJ1-3	CASRFRTTGNTIYF	TGTGCCAGTAGATTCCGTACGACTGGAAACACCATATATTTT
TRBV7-2	-	15	-	TRBJ2-7	CASSLGVGFSYEQYF	TGTGCCAGCAGCTTAGGAGTGGGCTTCTCCTACGAGCAGTACTTC
TRBV27	-	14	-	TRBJ2-7	CASSLKDRSYEQYF	TGTGCCAGCAGTTTAAAGGACAGATCCTACGAGCAGTACTTC
TRBV7-9	-	14	TRBD1	TRBJ2-4	CASSLVRQGNIQYF	TGTGCCAGCAGCTTAGTCCGACAGGGGAACATTCAGTACTTC
TRBV10-3	-	13	-	TRBJ2-2	CAIAVGNTGELFF	TGTGCCATCGCGGTTGGGAACACCGGGGAGCTGTTTTTT
TRBV9	many	14	-	TRBJ2-7	CASSVGGSSYEQYF	TGTGCCAGCAGCGTAGGGGGGAGCTCCTACGAGCAGTACTTC
TRBV27	-	14	TRBD1	TRBJ2-7	CASSSGQESYEQYF	TGTGCCAGCAGTTCAGGACAGGAATCCTACGAGCAGTACTTC
TRBV7-6	-	15	TRBD2	TRBJ2-1	CASSLEAGENNEQFF	TGTGCCAGCAGCTTAGAGGCGGGGGAGAACAATGAGCAGTTCTTC
TRBV29-1	-	12	-	TRBJ2-7	CSVELGSYEQYF	TGCAGCGTTGAGTTAGGTTCCTACGAGCAGTACTTC
TRBV5-4	-	18	TRBD2	TRBJ2-3	CASSLSLLAGFGTDTQYF	TGTGCCAGCAGCTTGTCGCTACTAGCGGGTTTCGGCACAGATACGCAGTATTTT
TRBV21-1	-	17	-	TRBJ1-2	CASSMGGLSLLLYGYTF	TGTGCCAGCAGCATGGGGGGGCTCTCACTCCTTCTCTATGGCTACACCTTC
TRBV27	once	15	TRBD1	TRBJ2-7	CASSDRELSPYEQYF	TGTGCCAGCAGTGACAGGGAACTCTCTCCATACGAGCAGTACTTC
TRBV7-8	-	13	-	TRBJ1-1	CASSGTQVARAFF	TGTGCCAGCAGCGGAACCCAGGTGGCGAGGGCTTTCTTT
TRBV7-8	-	13	-	TRBJ2-1	CASGPGTYNEQFF	TGTGCCAGCGGGCCAGGAACCTACAATGAGCAGTTCTTC
TRBV7-9	-	14	-	TRBJ1-1	CASSFSETGFGAFF	TGTGCCAGCAGCTTCTCTGAGACAGGTTTTGGAGCTTTCTTT
TRBV5-1	-	20	TRBD2	TRBJ2-3	CASSLAPGLAGESSTDTQYF	TGCGCCAGCAGCTTGGCCCCGGGACTAGCGGGAGAGAGTAGCACAGATACGCAGTATTTT
TRBV11-2	once	12	-	TRBJ2-1	CASSLGTDKQFF	TGTGCCAGCAGCTTAGGGACAGATAAGCAGTTCTTC
TRBV5-4	-	12	-	TRBJ2-7	CASSLGWGEQYF	TGTGCCAGCAGTTTAGGATGGGGAGAGCAGTACTTC
TRBV6-5	-	15	TRBD2	TRBJ2-5	CASSPLAGIQETQYF	TGTGCCAGCAGTCCACTAGCGGGAATACAAGAGACCCAGTACTTC
TRBV28	once	14	-	TRBJ1-3	CASSLLGTGNTIYF	TGTGCCAGCAGTTTATTGGGGACTGGAAACACCATATATTTT
TRBV5-6	-	12	-	TRBJ2-1	CASSFSSNEQFF	TGTGCCAGCAGCTTCTCTAGCAATGAGCAGTTCTTC
TRBV4-3	-	15	TRBD1	TRBJ1-6	CASSGGDRGTYPLHF	TGCGCCAGCAGCGGAGGGGACAGGGGAACTTACCCCCTCCACTTT
TRBV28	-	17	TRBD2	TRBJ2-7	CASSLRSMGGLSYEQYF	TGTGCCAGCAGTTTACGATCAATGGGGGGACTAAGCTACGAGCAGTACTTC
TRBV7-6	-	16	TRBD2	TRBJ2-7	CASSPRGLGPSYEQYF	TGTGCCAGCAGCCCGAGGGGACTAGGGCCCTCCTACGAGCAGTACTTC
TRBV13	-	15	TRBD2	TRBJ2-2	CASSPGGPGTGELFF	TGTGCCAGCAGTCCGGGAGGGCCGGGCACCGGGGAGCTGTTTTTT
TRBV9	-	15	-	TRBJ2-5	CASSVDGTPQETQYF	TGTGCCAGCAGCGTAGATGGGACACCCCAAGAGACCCAGTACTTC
TRBV29-1	-	15	-	TRBJ2-1	CSVVDYTSSYNEQFF	TGCAGCGTTGTCGACTATACGAGCTCCTACAATGAGCAGTTCTTC
TRBV5-1	-	11	-	TRBJ2-3	CASSNEDTQYF	TGCGCCAGCAGCAACGAAGATACGCAGTATTTT
TRBV19	once	12	-	TRBJ2-7	CATRQGGYEQYF	TGTGCCACCCGACAGGGAGGATACGAGCAGTACTTC
TRBV2	-	15	-	TRBJ2-5	CASSESPLLGETQYF	TGTGCCAGCAGTGAAAGCCCCCTTTTGGGAGAGACCCAGTACTTC
TRBV5-1	once	15	-	TRBJ1-5	CASSLGAGSNQPQHF	TGCGCCAGCAGCTTGGGGGCAGGTAGCAATCAGCCCCAGCATTTT
TRBV7-9	-	17	-	TRBJ2-3	CASSPLQGYSGTDTQYF	TGTGCCAGCAGCCCTCTCCAGGGATATAGCGGCACAGATACGCAGTATTTT
TRBV27	-	14	-	TRBJ1-2	CASSFTGPPYGYTF	TGTGCCAGCAGTTTTACGGGTCCCCCCTATGGCTACACCTTC
TRBV15	-	13	-	TRBJ1-3	CATSTSSGNTIYF	TGTGCCACCAGCACATCGTCCGGAAACACCATATATTTT
TRBV7-8	-	15	-	TRBJ1-2	CASSLDRTAHYGYTF	TGTGCCAGCAGCTTGGACCGGACAGCTCACTATGGCTACACCTTC
TRBV27	-	15	-	TRBJ2-1	CASSLTGPGVNEQFF	TGTGCCAGCTCCCTTACAGGGCCAGGTGTGAATGAGCAGTTCTTC
TRBV12-5	-	12	-	TRBJ2-5	CASGSDYETQYF	TGTGCTAGTGGTTCGGACTACGAGACCCAGTACTTC
TRBV7-9	-	15	-	TRBJ2-7	CASSLVLSEINEQYF	TGTGCCAGCAGCTTAGTTCTTTCAGAAATCAACGAGCAGTACTTC
TRBV18	once	14	-	TRBJ2-7	CASSPTPSSYEQYF	TGTGCCAGCTCACCGACACCGAGCTCCTACGAGCAGTACTTC
TRBV7-8	-	16	TRBD2	TRBJ2-7	CASSLDGLAGLYEQYF	TGTGCCAGCAGCTTAGACGGGCTAGCGGGACTCTACGAGCAGTACTTC
TRBV27	-	15	-	TRBJ2-1	CASTATGAGISEQFF	TGTGCCAGCACCGCGACGGGGGCAGGGATTAGTGAGCAGTTCTTC
TRBV4-1	-	16	TRBD1	TRBJ2-1	CASSQGGQGARNEQFF	TGCGCCAGCAGCCAAGGGGGACAGGGGGCAAGAAATGAGCAGTTCTTC
TRBV7-8	-	12	-	TRBJ1-5	CASSSAHQPQHF	TGTGCCAGCAGCTCCGCCCATCAGCCCCAGCATTTT
TRBV28	-	15	-	TRBJ2-3	CASSLSGGGTDTQYF	TGTGCCAGCAGTTTGTCGGGGGGCGGCACAGATACGCAGTATTTT
TRBV7-7	-	19	-	TRBJ2-7	CASSPRLGVSGLRVDEQYF	TGTGCTAGCAGCCCTCGCTTAGGCGTTAGCGGCCTGCGTGTGGACGAGCAGTACTTC
TRBV18	-	14	-	TRBJ2-7	CASSPRTASYEQYF	TGTGCCAGCTCACCACGGACGGCTAGCTACGAGCAGTACTTC
TRBV4-1	-	18	TRBD2	TRBJ2-1	CASSPGLEMISPYNEQFF	TGCGCCAGCAGCCCGGGACTAGAAATGATCTCCCCCTACAATGAGCAGTTCTTC
TRBV7-3	-	14	-	TRBJ2-1	CASSLNGAYNEQFF	TGTGCCAGCAGCTTAAACGGGGCCTACAATGAGCAGTTCTTC
TRBV6-5	-	14	TRBD1	TRBJ2-3	CASSYGTGGNTQYF	TGTGCCAGCAGTTACGGGACAGGGGGAAATACGCAGTATTTT
TRBV28	-	14	TRBD2	TRBJ2-7	CASSLSGGAFEQYF	TGTGCCAGCAGTTTAAGCGGGGGGGCTTTCGAGCAGTACTTC